Sequencing of this T cell receptor beta chain was carried out in a study of identical twins. Trimming shortened V by 5 bases and J by 5 bases, and 18 bases separated the two germline ends. The CDR3 is made up of 15 amino acids. Carrying unique molecular identifiers, the cDNA also gained a universal primer site through template switching. TCRdb reanalysed the 5' RACE reads using MiXCR and keeps one entry per CDR3 protein. The sample shows 570,000 or so distinct CDR3 sequences, more than 9% of them seen only once. Worth noting for this clonotype: Antigen specificity is unknown.

General study findings and limits: Beta out-of-frame sequences displayed a weaker excess of sharing between twins. Zero-insertion analyses could be partly confounded by invariant MAIT and iNKT cells.

These data were also filed under a second study, of yellow fever vaccine responses in identical twins. That source reports: As reported, the vaccine T cell response of twins seemed partly convergent and partly personalized.

The chain is built from TRBV12-3 or TRBV12-4 and TRBJ2-5; possible D gene TRBD2, 6 bases. The sequenced sample consisted of PBMCs. The TCR originated in a woman aged 18-35 years in good health. The CDR3 coding sequence is TGTGCCAGCAGTCCCCCCGGGTCGGGGAGGGAGACCCAGTACTTC. It yields the protein CASSPPGSGRETQYF.